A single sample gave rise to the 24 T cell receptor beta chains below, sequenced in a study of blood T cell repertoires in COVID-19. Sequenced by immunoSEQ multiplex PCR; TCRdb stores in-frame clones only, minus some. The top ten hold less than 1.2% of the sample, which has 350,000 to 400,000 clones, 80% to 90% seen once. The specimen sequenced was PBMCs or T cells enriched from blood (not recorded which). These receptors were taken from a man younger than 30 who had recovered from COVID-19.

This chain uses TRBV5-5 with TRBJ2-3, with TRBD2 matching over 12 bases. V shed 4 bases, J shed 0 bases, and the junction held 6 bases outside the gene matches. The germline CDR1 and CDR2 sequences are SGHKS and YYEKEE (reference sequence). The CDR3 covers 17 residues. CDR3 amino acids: CASSKNGLAGSTDTQYF. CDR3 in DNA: TGTGCCAGCAGCAAAAACGGACTAGCGGGAAGCACAGATACGCAGTATTTT.

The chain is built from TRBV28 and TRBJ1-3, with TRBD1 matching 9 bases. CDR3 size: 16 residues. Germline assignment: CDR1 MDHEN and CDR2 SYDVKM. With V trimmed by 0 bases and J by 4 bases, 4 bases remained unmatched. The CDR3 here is CASSLWGTGFGNTIYF. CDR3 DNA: TGTGCCAGCAGTTTATGGGGGACAGGGTTCGGAAACACCATATATTTT.

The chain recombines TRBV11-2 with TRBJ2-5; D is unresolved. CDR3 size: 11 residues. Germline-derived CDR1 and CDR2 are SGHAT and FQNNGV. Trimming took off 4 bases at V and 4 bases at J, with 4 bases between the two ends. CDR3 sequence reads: CASSSRETQYF. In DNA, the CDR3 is TGTGCCAGCAGCTCCAGAGAGACCCAGTACTTC.

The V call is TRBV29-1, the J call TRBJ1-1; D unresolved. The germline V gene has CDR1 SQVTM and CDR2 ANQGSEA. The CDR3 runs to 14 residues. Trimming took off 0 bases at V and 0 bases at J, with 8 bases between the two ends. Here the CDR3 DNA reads TGCAGCGTTGAAGAAGTTCGGGTGAACACTGAAGCTTTCTTT. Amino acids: CSVEEVRVNTEAFF.

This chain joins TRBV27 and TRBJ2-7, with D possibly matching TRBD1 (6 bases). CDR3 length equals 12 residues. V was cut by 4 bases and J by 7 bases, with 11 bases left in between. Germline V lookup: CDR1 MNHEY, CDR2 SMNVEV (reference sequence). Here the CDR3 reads CASSYARGEQYF. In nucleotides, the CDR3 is TGTGCCAGCAGTTACGCGAGGGGGGAGCAGTACTTC.

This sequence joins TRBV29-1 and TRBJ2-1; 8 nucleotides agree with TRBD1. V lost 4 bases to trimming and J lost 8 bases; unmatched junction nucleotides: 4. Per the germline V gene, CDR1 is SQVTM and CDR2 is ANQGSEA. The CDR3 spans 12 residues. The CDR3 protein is CSVGQGADEQFF. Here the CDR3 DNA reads TGCAGCGTTGGCCAGGGGGCCGATGAGCAGTTCTTC.

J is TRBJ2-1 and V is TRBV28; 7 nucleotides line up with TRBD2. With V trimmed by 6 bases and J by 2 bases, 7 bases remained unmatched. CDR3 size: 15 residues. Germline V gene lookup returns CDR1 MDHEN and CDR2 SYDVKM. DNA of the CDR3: TGTGCCAGCAGGTTAGCGGGCCCTACCTACAATGAGCAGTTCTTC. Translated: CASRLAGPTYNEQFF.

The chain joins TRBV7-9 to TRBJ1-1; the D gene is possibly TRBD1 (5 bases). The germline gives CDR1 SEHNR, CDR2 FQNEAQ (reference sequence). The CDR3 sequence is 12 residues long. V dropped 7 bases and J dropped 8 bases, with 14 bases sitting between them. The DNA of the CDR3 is TGTGCCAGCAACAGGCAAAAGCCCGAAGCTTTCTTT. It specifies CASNRQKPEAFF.

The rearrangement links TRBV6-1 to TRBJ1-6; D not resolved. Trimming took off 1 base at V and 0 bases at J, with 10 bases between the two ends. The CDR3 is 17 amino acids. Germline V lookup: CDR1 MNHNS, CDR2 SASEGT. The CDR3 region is CASSEVGGSSYNSPLHF. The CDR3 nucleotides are TGTGCCAGCAGTGAAGTCGGAGGGAGCTCCTATAATTCACCCCTCCACTTT.

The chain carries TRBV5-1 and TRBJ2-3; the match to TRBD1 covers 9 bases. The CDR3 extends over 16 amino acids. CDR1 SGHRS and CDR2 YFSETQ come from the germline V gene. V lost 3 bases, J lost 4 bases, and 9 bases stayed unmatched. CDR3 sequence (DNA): TGCGCCAGCAGCTCGACGTACAGGGGGCGGCCAGATACGCAGTATTTT. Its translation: CASSSTYRGRPDTQYF.

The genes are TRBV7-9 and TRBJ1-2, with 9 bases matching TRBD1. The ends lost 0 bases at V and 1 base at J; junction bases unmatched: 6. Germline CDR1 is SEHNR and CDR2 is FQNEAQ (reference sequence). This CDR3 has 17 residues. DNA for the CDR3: TGTGCCAGCAGCTTAGCGGGGAGGGACAGGGTTAACTATGGCTACACCTTC. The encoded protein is CASSLAGRDRVNYGYTF.

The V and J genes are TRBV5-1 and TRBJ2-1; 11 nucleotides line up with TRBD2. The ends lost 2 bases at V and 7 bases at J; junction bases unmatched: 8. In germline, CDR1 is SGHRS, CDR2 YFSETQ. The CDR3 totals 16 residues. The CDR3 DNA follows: TGCGCCAGCAGCTTACAGGCTAGCGGGAGGTTTAATGAGCAGTTCTTC. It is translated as CASSLQASGRFNEQFF.

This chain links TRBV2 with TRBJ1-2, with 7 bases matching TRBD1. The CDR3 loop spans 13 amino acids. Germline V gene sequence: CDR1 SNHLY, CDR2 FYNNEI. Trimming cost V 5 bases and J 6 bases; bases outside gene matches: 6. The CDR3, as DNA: TGTGCCAGCAGTCCGGGGCAGGGGGATGGCTACACCTTC. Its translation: CASSPGQGDGYTF.

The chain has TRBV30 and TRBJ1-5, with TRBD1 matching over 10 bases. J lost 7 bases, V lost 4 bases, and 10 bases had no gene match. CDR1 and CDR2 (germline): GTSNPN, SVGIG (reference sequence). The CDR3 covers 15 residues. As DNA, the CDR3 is TGTGCCTGGACTGATCCGGGACAGGGGATACAGCCCCAGCATTTT. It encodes CAWTDPGQGIQPQHF.

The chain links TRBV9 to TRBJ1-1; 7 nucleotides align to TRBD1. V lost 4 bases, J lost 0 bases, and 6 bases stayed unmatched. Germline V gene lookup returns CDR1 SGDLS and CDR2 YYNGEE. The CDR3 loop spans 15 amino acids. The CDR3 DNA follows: TGTGCCAGCAGCCCCCTCAGGGGGGTGAACACTGAAGCTTTCTTT. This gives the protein CASSPLRGVNTEAFF.

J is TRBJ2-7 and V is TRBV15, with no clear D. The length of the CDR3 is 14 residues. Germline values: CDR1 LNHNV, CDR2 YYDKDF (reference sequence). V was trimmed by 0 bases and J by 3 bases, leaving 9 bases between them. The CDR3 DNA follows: TGTGCCACCAGCAGAGAACCAACGGGCTACGAGCAGTACTTC. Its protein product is CATSREPTGYEQYF.

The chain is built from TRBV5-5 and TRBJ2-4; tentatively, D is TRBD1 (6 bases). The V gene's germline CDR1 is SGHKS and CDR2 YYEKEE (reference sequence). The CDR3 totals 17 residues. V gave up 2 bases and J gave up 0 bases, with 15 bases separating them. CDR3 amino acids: CASSFPGTKVAKNIQYF. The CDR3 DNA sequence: TGTGCCAGCAGCTTCCCCGGGACAAAGGTAGCCAAAAACATTCAGTACTTC.

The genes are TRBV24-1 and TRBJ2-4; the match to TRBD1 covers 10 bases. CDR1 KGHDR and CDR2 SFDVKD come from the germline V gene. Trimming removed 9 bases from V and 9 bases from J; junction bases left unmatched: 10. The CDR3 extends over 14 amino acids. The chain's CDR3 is CATEGTGEAGIQYF. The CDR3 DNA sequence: TGTGCCACCGAAGGGACAGGGGAAGCAGGCATTCAGTACTTC.

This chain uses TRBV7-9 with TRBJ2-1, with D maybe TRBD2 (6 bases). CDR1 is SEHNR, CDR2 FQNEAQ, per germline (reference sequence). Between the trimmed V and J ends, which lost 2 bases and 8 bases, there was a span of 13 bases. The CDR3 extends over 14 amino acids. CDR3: CASSLLGGSDEQFF. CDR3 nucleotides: TGTGCCAGCAGCTTACTCGGAGGGAGCGATGAGCAGTTCTTC.

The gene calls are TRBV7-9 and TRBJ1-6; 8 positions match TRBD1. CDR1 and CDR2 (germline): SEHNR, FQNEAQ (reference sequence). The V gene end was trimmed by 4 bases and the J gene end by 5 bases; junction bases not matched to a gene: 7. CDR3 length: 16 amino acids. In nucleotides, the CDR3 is TGTGCCAGCAGCTCTTACAGGGGGAGAAATAATTCACCCCTCCACTTT. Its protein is CASSSYRGRNNSPLHF.

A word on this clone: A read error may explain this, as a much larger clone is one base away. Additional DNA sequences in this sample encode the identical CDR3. The CDR3 sequence: CASSPGTGNTEAFF. In DNA, the CDR3 is TGTGCCAGCAGTCCCGGGACAGGGAACACTGAAGCTTTCTTT. This chain joins TRBV2 and TRBJ1-1; 8 bases are a match to TRBD1. Germline CDR1 reads SNHLY; CDR2 reads FYNNEI. This CDR3 contains 14 residues. J was trimmed by 1 base and V by 5 bases; bases with no gene match: 3.

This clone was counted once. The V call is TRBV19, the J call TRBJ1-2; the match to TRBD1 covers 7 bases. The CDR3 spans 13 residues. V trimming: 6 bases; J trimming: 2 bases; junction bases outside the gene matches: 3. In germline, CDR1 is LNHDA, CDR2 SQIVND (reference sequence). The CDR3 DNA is TGTGCCAGTAGGACAGGGACCAACTATGGCTACACCTTC. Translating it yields CASRTGTNYGYTF.

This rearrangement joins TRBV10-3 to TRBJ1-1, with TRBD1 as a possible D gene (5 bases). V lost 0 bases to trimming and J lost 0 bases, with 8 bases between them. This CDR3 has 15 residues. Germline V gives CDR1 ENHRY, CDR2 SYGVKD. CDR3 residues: CAISESGLMNTEAFF. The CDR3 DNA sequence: TGTGCCATCAGTGAGTCGGGGCTCATGAACACTGAAGCTTTCTTT.

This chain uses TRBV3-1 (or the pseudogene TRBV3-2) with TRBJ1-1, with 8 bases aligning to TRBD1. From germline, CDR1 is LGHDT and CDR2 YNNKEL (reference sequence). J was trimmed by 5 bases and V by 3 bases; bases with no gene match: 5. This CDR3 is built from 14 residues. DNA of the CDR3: TGTGCCAGCAGCCAGGTTTACAGGGGGACTGAAGCTTTCTTT. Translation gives CASSQVYRGTEAFF.